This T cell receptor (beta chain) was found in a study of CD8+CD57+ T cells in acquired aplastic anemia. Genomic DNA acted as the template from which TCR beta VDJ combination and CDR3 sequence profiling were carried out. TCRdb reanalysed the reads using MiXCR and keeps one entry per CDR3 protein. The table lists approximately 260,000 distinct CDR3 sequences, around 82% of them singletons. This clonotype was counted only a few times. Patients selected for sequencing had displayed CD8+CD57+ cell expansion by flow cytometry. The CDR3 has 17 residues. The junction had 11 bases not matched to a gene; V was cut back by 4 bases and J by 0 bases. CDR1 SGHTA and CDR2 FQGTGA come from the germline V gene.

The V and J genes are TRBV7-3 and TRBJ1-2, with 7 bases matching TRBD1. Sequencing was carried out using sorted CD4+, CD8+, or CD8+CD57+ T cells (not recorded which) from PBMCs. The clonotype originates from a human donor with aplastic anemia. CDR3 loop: CASSSNRGRRANYGYTF. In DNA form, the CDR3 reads TGTGCCAGCAGCTCTAACAGGGGTCGGAGAGCTAACTATGGCTACACCTTC.